Sequencing of this TCR beta chain was carried out in a study of blood T cell repertoires in COVID-19. Study background: In each case, the material was cDNA or gDNA derived from T cells, B-cell-depleted T cells, or PBMCs.

The CDR3 sequence is 16 residues long. V was pared by 3 bases and J by 7 bases, with 8 bases of the junction left unmatched. Germline CDR1 SGHNT, CDR2 YYREEE (reference sequence). The table came from immunoSEQ multiplex PCR; TCRdb's copy has only in-frame clones and leaves some out. This table has over 200,000 clones, roughly 80% appearing once. The TCR sequence derives from a woman older than 75 with acute or convalescent COVID-19. The V gene is TRBV5-4, the J gene TRBJ2-7; 15 bases match TRBD2. Sequencing was carried out using peripheral blood. In DNA form, the CDR3 reads TGTGCCAGCAGCTGGAACGGACTAGCGGGAGGGGGTGAGCAGTACTTC. Residues: CASSWNGLAGGGEQYF.